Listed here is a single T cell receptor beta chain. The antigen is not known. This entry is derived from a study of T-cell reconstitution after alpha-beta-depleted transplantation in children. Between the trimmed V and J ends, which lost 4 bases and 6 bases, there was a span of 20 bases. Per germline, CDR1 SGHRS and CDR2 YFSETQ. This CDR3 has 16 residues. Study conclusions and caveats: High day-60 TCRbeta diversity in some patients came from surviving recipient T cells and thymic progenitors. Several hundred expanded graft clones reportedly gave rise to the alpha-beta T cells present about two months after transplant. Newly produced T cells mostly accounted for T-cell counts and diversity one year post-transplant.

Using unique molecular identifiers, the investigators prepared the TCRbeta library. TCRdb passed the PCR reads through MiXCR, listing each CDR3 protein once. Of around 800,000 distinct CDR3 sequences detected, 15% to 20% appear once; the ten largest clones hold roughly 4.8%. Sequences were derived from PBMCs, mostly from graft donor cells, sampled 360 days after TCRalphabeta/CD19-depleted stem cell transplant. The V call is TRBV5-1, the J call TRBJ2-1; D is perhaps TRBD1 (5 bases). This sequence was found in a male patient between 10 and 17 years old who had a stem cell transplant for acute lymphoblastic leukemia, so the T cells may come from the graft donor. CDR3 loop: CASSPKGPKGPNEQFF. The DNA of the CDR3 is TGCGCCAGCAGCCCTAAGGGGCCGAAAGGACCCAATGAGCAGTTCTTC.